This T cell receptor (beta chain) was identified in a study of neoadjuvant anti-PD-1 for oral cavity cancer. Findings and caveats of the study: Larger post-treatment preexisting tumor clones tracked with greater tumor shrinkage.

V trimming: 5 bases; J trimming: 6 bases; junction bases outside the gene matches: 6. Germline V gene data show CDR1 as SGHVS and CDR2 as FQNEAQ. This CDR3 has 15 residues. Sequenced by immunoSEQ multiplex PCR; TCRdb stores in-frame clones only, minus some. The sample has about 25,000 clones, 25% to 30% seen once; the top ten hold about 17%. As for time point: after neoadjuvant nivolumab, at surgical resection. About this clone itself: Antigen: not known.

The source was tumor tissue, collected after nivolumab (anti-PD-1) treatment. The rearrangement uses TRBV7-8 and TRBJ2-1, with 11 nucleotides matching TRBD2. The clonotype was recovered from a person aged 35 to 85 with oral cavity squamous cell carcinoma. CDR3 in amino acids: CASSPGLAGGNEQFF. In DNA form, the CDR3 reads TGTGCCAGCAGCCCTGGCCTAGCGGGAGGCAATGAGCAGTTCTTC.